This TCR beta chain emerged from a study of cytomegalovirus exposure and HLA in healthy donors. The CDR3 covers 15 residues. The V and J ends lost 7 bases and 1 base, in that order; junction bases with no gene match: 9. The germline V gene encodes CDR1 MDHEN and CDR2 SYDVKM. Primers for the PCR totalled 60 Vbeta and 13 Jbeta. The repertoire was sequenced with immunoSEQ multiplex PCR; TCRdb's copy has only in-frame clones and lacks some. The sample contains 250,000 to 350,000 clones, roughly 90% of which appear only once. The material sequenced was PBMCs. V gene TRBV28 combines with J gene TRBJ1-1; 7 nucleotides line up with TRBD1. The origin of this receptor is a man aged 40-49 years in good health and CMV-seropositive. The CDR3 DNA follows: TGTGCCAGCATTCCCCCACAGGGGTGGAACACTGAAGCTTTCTTT. Encoded protein: CASIPPQGWNTEAFF.